These T cell receptor beta chains were read from a single sample in a study of cytomegalovirus exposure and HLA in healthy donors. The assay was immunoSEQ multiplex PCR, and TCRdb's table has in-frame clones only and misses some. The repertoire holds roughly 89,000 clones, with about 80% as singletons. Specimen: PBMCs. These receptors were collected from a man aged 30-40 years in good health and CMV-seropositive. The CDR3 runs from the conserved cysteine through the conserved F or W. A D gene is named only where the DNA matches it firmly. The size field is filled for only some rows; it gives once, few, many or a size class.

TGTGCCTGGGATCTCGGACAGGGCAATCAGCCCCAGCATTTT CAWDLGQGNQPQHF TRBJ1-5 once TRBV30 TRBD1
TGTGCCACCACCCCCCTGGTCTCGGGGTACTACAATGAGCAGTTCTTC CATTPLVSGYYNEQFF TRBJ2-1 NA TRBV28 NA
TGTGCCAGCAGCTTGACAGGTAATCAGCCCCAGCATTTT CASSLTGNQPQHF TRBJ1-5 NA TRBV28 NA
TGTGCCAGCAGCCCGGGACATTACTACGAGCAGTACTTC CASSPGHYYEQYF TRBJ2-7 once TRBV14 NA
TGTGCCAGCAGCGGGAGGGAGTTAACAGATACGCAGTATTTT CASSGRELTDTQYF TRBJ2-3 once TRBV13 TRBD2
TGCAGCGCCGCCGCGACTAGCGGGTACAATGAGCAGTTCTTC CSAAATSGYNEQFF TRBJ2-1 NA TRBV29-1 TRBD2
TGTGCCAGAAGCTCCGGGACAGGGGCGCGAGCTTTCTTT CARSSGTGARAFF TRBJ1-1 NA TRBV5-3 TRBD1
TGCGCCAGCAGCGGTCAGGGGACAGTTGATAATTCACCCCTCCACTTT CASSGQGTVDNSPLHF TRBJ1-6 NA TRBV5-1 TRBD1
TGTGCCAGCAGAACCGGGACAGGGTTATACGAGCAGTACTTC CASRTGTGLYEQYF TRBJ2-7 NA TRBV27 TRBD1
TGTGCCAGCAGCCTACAGGGACCCTATGGCTACACCTTC CASSLQGPYGYTF TRBJ1-2 NA TRBV7-9 NA
TGCGCCAGCAGCCGGGGCAGCGCCTACGAGCAGTACTTC CASSRGSAYEQYF TRBJ2-7 NA TRBV4-3 NA
TGTGCCAGCAGTCTAGGCCCCCACTTGGGCCTCCACTTT CASSLGPHLGLHF TRBJ1-6 NA TRBV6-1 NA
TGTGCCTGGAGCCAGGGGGATCAGCCCCAGCATTTT CAWSQGDQPQHF TRBJ1-5 NA TRBV30 TRBD1
TGTGCCAGCAGTGATTGGGACAGGGGAACCTACGAGCAGTACTTC CASSDWDRGTYEQYF TRBJ2-7 NA TRBV2 TRBD1
TGTGCCAGCAGCTTACGCGGGGGGACCTACAATGAGCAGTTCTTC CASSLRGGTYNEQFF TRBJ2-1 NA TRBV7-9 TRBD2
TGTGCCAGTAGTATATCAACTAGCGGGGGGTCCTCCTACAATGAGCAGTTCTTC CASSISTSGGSSYNEQFF TRBJ2-1 NA TRBV19 TRBD2
TGTGCCTGGAGTCCCGGGACAGATGAAGCTTTCTTT CAWSPGTDEAFF TRBJ1-1 NA TRBV30 TRBD1
TGTGCCAGCAGCCAAGGTACCTACGAGCAGTACTTC CASSQGTYEQYF TRBJ2-7 NA TRBV4-2 NA
TGTGCCAGCAGTCCGACCGCGGGACAGGGGTACGAGCAGTACTTC CASSPTAGQGYEQYF TRBJ2-7 NA TRBV7-2 TRBD1
TGCGCCAGCAGCCAAAGCCCAGCGGGGGGCACAGATACGCAGTATTTT CASSQSPAGGTDTQYF TRBJ2-3 NA TRBV4-1 TRBD2
TGTGCCAGCAGTTACTCCCTTTCACCAGTGTACAATGAGCAGTTCTTC CASSYSLSPVYNEQFF TRBJ2-1 NA TRBV6-5 NA
TGTGCCAGCGGTGGTCGGGGGGGAGACACAGATACGCAGTATTTT CASGGRGGDTDTQYF TRBJ2-3 NA TRBV6-1 TRBD2
TGTGCCAGCAGCCACCACCGGGACAGGGGGCTGGACACCGGGGAGCTGTTTTTT CASSHHRDRGLDTGELFF TRBJ2-2 NA TRBV7-9 TRBD1
TGTGCCAGCAAGAATCCGGGACAGGGGGGGCCTGGCTACACCTTC CASKNPGQGGPGYTF TRBJ1-2 few TRBV2 TRBD1
TGCAGCGTTGAAACAGGGGATGAAGCTTTCTTT CSVETGDEAFF TRBJ1-1 NA TRBV29-1 TRBD1
TGCGCCAGCAGCCAAGATCGGTATCCAGGGGAGACCCAGTACTTC CASSQDRYPGETQYF TRBJ2-5 NA TRBV4-1 NA